A single sample is the source of the 10 T cell receptor beta chains below, sequenced in a study of neurological immune-mediated disorders. TCRdb re-called the 5' RACE reads with MiXCR, one entry per CDR3 protein. The sample includes around 69,000 distinct CDR3 sequences, roughly 4.5% seen only once; the top ten take 6.9%. The sequenced material came from PBMCs. The receptor set was obtained from a man between 25 and 39 years old with multiple sclerosis.

This clonotype was found many times. This chain links TRBV29-1 with TRBJ1-2; possible D gene TRBD1, 6 bases. The CDR3 has 12 amino acids. The V gene lost 6 bases and the J gene lost 8 bases, with 16 bases spanning the gap. Germline CDR1 reads SQVTM; CDR2 reads ANQGSEA. Here the CDR3 reads CSVGQTSRGYTF. CDR3 coding DNA: TGCAGCGTAGGACAGACCTCAAGGGGCTACACCTTC.

This clonotype came up many times. The rearrangement joins TRBV5-1 to TRBJ1-2, with D tentatively TRBD1 (6 bases). The germline gives CDR1 SGHRS, CDR2 YFSETQ. The CDR3 has 14 amino acids. V was pared by 0 bases and J by 8 bases, with 14 bases between. CDR3 coding DNA: TGCGCCAGCAGCTTGGCCGGCAGGGGAGGCGGCTACACCTTC. Encoded protein: CASSLAGRGGGYTF.

This clonotype was picked up many times. The chain uses TRBV7-8 and TRBJ2-5; 7 nucleotides align to TRBD1. V was pared by 4 bases and J by 1 base, with 3 bases of the junction left unmatched. The V gene's germline CDR1 is SGHVS and CDR2 FQNEAQ. The CDR3 consists of 14 residues. This chain's CDR3 is CASSSGQIQETQYF. CDR3 coding DNA: TGTGCCAGCAGCTCGGGACAGATCCAAGAGACCCAGTACTTC. Drawing the rest from reference TRBV7-8 and TRBJ2-5, the complete variable domain is GAGVSQSPRYKVAKRGQDVALRCDPISGHVSLFWYQQALGQGPEFLTYFQNEAQLDKSGLPSDRFFAERPEGSVSTLKIQRTQQEDSAVYLCASSSGQIQETQYFGPGTRLLVL.

This clonotype was found once. One base away lies a much larger clone, so this may be a sequencing read error. Here the CDR3 omits its conserved ending phenylalanine or tryptophan, so a read error is the likely source. The J gene is TRBJ1-5, the V gene TRBV24-1, with a weak D call TRBD1 (5 bases). Germline-derived CDR1 and CDR2 are KGHDR and SFDVKD. The CDR3 has 13 amino acids. The V end was cut by 3 bases, the J end by 11 bases, with 13 bases between. The CDR3 sequence is CATSDGDRRAQHI. The CDR3 DNA reads as TGTGCCACCAGTGATGGGGACCGTCGGGCCCAGCATATT.

This clonotype came up a few times. This chain connects TRBV29-1 to TRBJ2-2; possibly TRBD1 or TRBD2 for D (6 bases each). This CDR3 spans 13 amino acids. Trimming shortened V by 7 bases and J by 3 bases, and 12 bases separated the two germline ends. Germline V lookup: CDR1 SQVTM, CDR2 ANQGSEA. This chain's CDR3 is CSARRGDTGELFF. The CDR3 coding sequence is TGCAGCGCCCGGAGGGGGGACACCGGGGAGCTGTTTTTT.

This clonotype was recorded many times. This chain's CDR3 is CASRPGQESGGYTF. CDR3 nucleotides: TGTGCCAGCAGGCCGGGACAGGAGTCTGGTGGCTACACCTTC. This rearrangement joins TRBV6-5 to TRBJ1-2; 8 positions match TRBD1. Germline V gene data show CDR1 as MNHEY and CDR2 as SVGAGI. The CDR3 length is 14 residues. V was pared by 6 bases and J by 7 bases, with 10 bases of the junction left unmatched.

The table lists this clonotype with a few counts. The chain is built from TRBV20-1 and TRBJ1-5, with D uncertain. V was shortened by 3 bases and J by 5 bases, with 11 bases between the two germline ends. CDR1 and CDR2 (germline): DFQATT, SNEGSKA (reference sequence). The CDR3 sequence is 13 residues long. The CDR3 DNA reads as TGCAGTGCTAGGGGTCCCTATGATCAGCCCCAGCATTTT. This gives the protein CSARGPYDQPQHF.

In this sample, this clonotype turned up a few times. This rearrangement joins TRBV20-1 to TRBJ1-6, with D possibly TRBD1 on 6 matching bases. CDR3 length: 12 residues. V lost 5 bases and J 6 bases, leaving 8 bases between the germline ends. Germline values: CDR1 DFQATT, CDR2 SNEGSKA (reference sequence). CDR3 sequence: CSAHRVNSPLHF. CDR3 coding DNA: TGCAGTGCTCACAGGGTTAATTCACCCCTCCACTTT.

The V gene is TRBV20-1, the J gene TRBJ2-1, with 9 nucleotides matching TRBD2. Germline CDR1 DFQATT, CDR2 SNEGSKA (reference sequence). V lost 5 bases to trimming and J lost 5 bases; unmatched junction nucleotides: 7. The CDR3 has 14 residues. DNA for the CDR3: TGCAGTGCTTCCTTGACTAGCGGCAACAATGAGCAGTTCTTC. Translation gives CSASLTSGNNEQFF.

This clonotype showed up many times. The chain has TRBV7-2 and TRBJ1-2, with unresolved D. Looked up from germline, CDR1 is SGHTA and CDR2 is FQGNSA. V gave up 1 base and J gave up 0 bases, with 18 bases separating them. There are 18 residues in the CDR3. The CDR3 reads CASSLVPATPLANYGYTF. In nucleotides, the CDR3 is TGTGCCAGCAGCTTAGTACCAGCTACCCCTTTAGCTAACTATGGCTACACCTTC.